This passage covers 26 T cell receptor beta chains from one sample sequenced in a study of long-term antiretroviral therapy in people with HIV (dated by TCRdb to between 2021 and 2024). The immunoSEQ hsTCRB v3.0 assay was used at survey level resolution for TRB variable region sequencing. TCRdb mirrors the immuneACCESS table, restricted to in-frame sequences. Some clones are absent from its copies; in checked studies, under half trace to an unresolved V gene, and the reason for the others is unknown. Here the sample has about 11,000 clones; around 89% occur a single time. Clones ranked in the top ten supply under 25% of the sample. The specimen was unsorted PBMCs, collected 0.2 years before starting antiretroviral therapy. The receptors here all came from a woman aged 40 to 50 with HIV.

This clone was seen once. The chain uses TRBV18 and TRBJ1-1; D remains ambiguous. Trimming cost V 4 bases and J 1 base, with 7 bases left between them. The CDR3 is 13 amino acids. Germline CDR1 KGHSH, CDR2 LQKENI. As DNA, the CDR3 is TGTGCCAGCTCACTATTGGCGAACACTGAAGCTTTCTTT. Translation: CASSLLANTEAFF.

The genes are TRBV13 and TRBJ2-2; 9 bases line up with TRBD1. The CDR3 contains 18 residues. Germline V lookup: CDR1 PRHDT, CDR2 FYEKMQ (reference sequence). J was trimmed by 4 bases and V by 8 bases; bases with no gene match: 17. In DNA, the CDR3 is TGTGCCAGCCGGGGCGGGACAGGGAATCTACGGGGCACCGGGGAGCTGTTTTTT. Protein product: CASRGGTGNLRGTGELFF.

The chain carries TRBV19 and TRBJ1-5; no clear D. The germline gives CDR1 LNHDA, CDR2 SQIVND (reference sequence). V lost 8 bases, J lost 0 bases, and 11 bases lay in between. The CDR3 spans 14 residues. The CDR3 reads CASGRQVSNQPQHF. CDR3 coding DNA: TGTGCCAGTGGCCGGCAGGTTAGCAATCAGCCCCAGCATTTT.

This clone appeared once. V usage is TRBV19 and J usage is TRBJ2-3, with TRBD2 identical over 7 bases. V shed 3 bases and J 2 bases; nucleotides not matched to a gene: 11. This CDR3 is 17 amino acids long. The germline V gene has CDR1 LNHDA and CDR2 SQIVND (reference sequence). This chain's CDR3 is CASSMGRAPEYTDTQYF. DNA for the CDR3: TGTGCCAGTAGTATGGGGAGGGCACCAGAGTACACAGATACGCAGTATTTT.

The chain employs TRBV5-6 and TRBJ2-3, with no clear D. Trimming pared 1 base from V and 3 bases from J, leaving 0 bases between. CDR1 and CDR2 (germline): SGHDT, YYEEEE. The CDR3 is 11 residues long. CDR3 protein: CASSLTDTQYF. The CDR3 DNA sequence: TGTGCCAGCAGCTTGACAGATACGCAGTATTTT. Using reference TRBV5-6 and TRBJ2-3 for the parts outside the CDR3, the full variable domain is DAGVTQSPTHLIKTRGQQVTLRCSPKSGHDTVSWYQQALGQGPQFIFQYYEEEERQRGNFPDRFSGHQFPNYSSELNVNALLLGDSALYLCASSLTDTQYFGPGTRLTVL.

The rearrangement joins TRBV6-5 to TRBJ1-1; D may be TRBD1 (5 bases). There are 13 residues in the CDR3. Per germline, CDR1 MNHEY and CDR2 SVGAGI. Trimming took off 2 bases at V and 3 bases at J, with 7 bases between the two ends. The CDR3 here is CASSYQGDTEAFF. The CDR3 DNA follows: TGTGCCAGCAGTTACCAGGGAGACACTGAAGCTTTCTTT.

This rearrangement joins TRBV9 to TRBJ1-1; D not certain. This CDR3 contains 15 residues. CDR1 is SGDLS and CDR2 is YYNGEE in the germline V gene. V lost 0 bases and J 0 bases, leaving 9 bases between the germline ends. The CDR3 nucleotides are TGTGCCAGCAGCGTAGTGGTGGGCGTGAACACTGAAGCTTTCTTT. The encoded protein is CASSVVVGVNTEAFF.

This clone was seen once. For the CDR3, the DNA is TGTGCCAGTAGTTGGGGGAGAGACGCCTACGAGCAGTACTTC. This translates into CASSWGRDAYEQYF. The chain joins TRBV19 to TRBJ2-7, with D perhaps matching TRBD1 or TRBD2 (5 bases each). The CDR3 covers 14 residues. In germline, CDR1 is LNHDA, CDR2 SQIVND (reference sequence). The V gene lost 5 bases and the J gene lost 2 bases, with 13 bases spanning the gap.

The V and J genes are TRBV27 and TRBJ1-2; no firm D call. V was pared by 2 bases and J by 7 bases, with 8 bases between. This CDR3 spans 12 amino acids. Germline CDR1 MNHEY, CDR2 SMNVEV (reference sequence). CDR3 nucleotides: TGTGCCAGCAGTTTAAGAGGGAGTGGCTACACCTTC. Translation: CASSLRGSGYTF.

The chain couples TRBV4-3 to TRBJ1-3; the D gene is possibly TRBD1 (6 bases). Germline V gene data show CDR1 as LGHNA and CDR2 as YSLEER. The CDR3 spans 21 residues. The V end was cut by 0 bases, the J end by 0 bases, with 24 bases between. The CDR3 DNA is TGCGCCAGCAGCCAAGATCTGCCAGGGGAAATCCAACTGTTCTCTGGAAACACCATATATTTT. Encoded protein: CASSQDLPGEIQLFSGNTIYF.

This chain connects TRBV6-5 to TRBJ1-6; D possibly corresponds to TRBD1 (5 bases). The CDR3 extends over 15 amino acids. Trimming pared 0 bases from V and 5 bases from J, leaving 8 bases between. Germline CDR1 is MNHEY and CDR2 is SVGAGI. The CDR3: CASSYSFRDNSPLHF. CDR3 coding DNA: TGTGCCAGCAGTTACTCGTTCAGGGATAATTCACCCCTCCACTTT.

The V call is TRBV6-1, the J call TRBJ2-3; D may be TRBD1 (6 bases). This CDR3 spans 13 amino acids. The V end lost 7 bases, the J end lost 4 bases, and 12 bases lay between the germline ends. Per the germline V gene, CDR1 is MNHNS and CDR2 is SASEGT. The CDR3 sequence is CASTRGSPDTQYF. For the CDR3, the DNA is TGTGCCAGCACTAGGGGGAGTCCAGATACGCAGTATTTT.

The chain has TRBV6-5 and TRBJ2-3; 8 bases are a match to TRBD1. Germline lookup yields CDR1 MNHEY and CDR2 SVGAGI. The CDR3 spans 14 residues. Losses at the gene ends were 10 bases for V and 4 bases for J; bases not matched to a gene: 10. CDR3 in DNA: TGTGCCATCGAGGGCAGGGGGCATTCAGATACGCAGTATTTT. Translating it yields CAIEGRGHSDTQYF.

This chain connects TRBV5-4 to TRBJ2-5, with 7 bases fitting TRBD1. This CDR3 contains 14 residues. Losses at the gene ends were 0 bases for V and 1 base for J; bases not matched to a gene: 0. Germline-derived CDR1 and CDR2 are SGHNT and YYREEE (reference sequence). CDR3 residues: CASSLDRGQETQYF. As DNA, the CDR3 is TGTGCCAGCAGCTTGGACAGGGGCCAAGAGACCCAGTACTTC.

This sequence joins TRBV7-2 and TRBJ2-3; the D is unclear. The CDR3 totals 12 residues. Trimming took off 0 bases at V and 3 bases at J, with 1 base between the two ends. Per germline, CDR1 SGHTA and CDR2 FQGNSA. CDR3 in amino acids: CASSLATDTQYF. The DNA of the CDR3 is TGTGCCAGCAGCTTAGCAACAGATACGCAGTATTTT. Using reference TRBV7-2 and TRBJ2-3 for the parts outside the CDR3, the full variable domain is GAGVSQSPSNKVTEKGKDVELRCDPISGHTALYWYRQSLGQGLEFLIYFQGNSAPDKSGLPSDRFSAERTGGSVSTLTIQRTQQEDSAVYLCASSLATDTQYFGPGTRLTVL.

The rearrangement links TRBV6-5 to TRBJ2-2; 8 nucleotides line up with TRBD1. The length of the CDR3 is 16 residues. V lost 1 base and J lost 3; bases outside the gene matches: 4. Germline V gene data show CDR1 as MNHEY and CDR2 as SVGAGI. The CDR3, as DNA: TGTGCCAGCAGTTACTTGGCAGGGGGCGACACCGGGGAGCTGTTTTTT. Amino acid sequence: CASSYLAGGDTGELFF.

The chain employs TRBV18 and TRBJ2-7, with D possibly TRBD1 on 6 matching bases. Trimming pared 3 bases from V and 4 bases from J, leaving 10 bases between. This CDR3 spans 13 amino acids. CDR1 is KGHSH, CDR2 LQKENI, per germline. The CDR3 sequence: CASSPEQGYEQYF. The CDR3 DNA sequence: TGTGCCAGCTCACCTGAACAGGGTTACGAGCAGTACTTC. The full variable domain, with the rest looked up from reference TRBV18 and TRBJ2-7, is NAGVMQNPRHLVRRRGQEARLRCSPMKGHSHVYWYRQLPEEGLKFMVYLQKENIIDESGMPKERFSAEFPKEGPSILRIQQVVRGDSAAYFCASSPEQGYEQYFGPGTRLTVT.

The chain employs TRBV28 and TRBJ1-4; TRBD1 matches 7 bases. The CDR3 consists of 17 residues. Germline values: CDR1 MDHEN, CDR2 SYDVKM. After removal of 5 bases from V and 0 bases from J, the junction contained 9 bases not matched to a gene. DNA of the CDR3: TGTGCCAGCAGTCTAACCCTCGGGACAGCAACTAATGAAAAACTGTTTTTT. Translating it yields CASSLTLGTATNEKLFF.

This rearrangement joins TRBV5-1 to TRBJ2-5; possible D gene TRBD1, 5 bases. The CDR3 consists of 13 residues. Trimming cost V 5 bases and J 2 bases, with 10 bases left between them. Germline CDR1 SGHRS, CDR2 YFSETQ. The DNA of the CDR3 is TGCGCCAGCAGGGCAGGGCCTCAAGAGACCCAGTACTTC. Translating gives CASRAGPQETQYF.

The chain has TRBV2 and TRBJ1-2, with 9 bases fitting TRBD1. CDR3 length: 16 residues. V lost 0 bases, J lost 1 base, and 3 bases stayed unmatched. Per germline, CDR1 SNHLY and CDR2 FYNNEI. CDR3 residues: CASSEAGQGRNYGYTF. Written as DNA, the CDR3 is TGTGCCAGCAGTGAAGCGGGACAGGGTCGTAACTATGGCTACACCTTC.

The chain recombines TRBV10-1 with TRBJ2-2; 8 positions agree with TRBD1. V shed 3 bases and J 2 bases; nucleotides not matched to a gene: 2. This CDR3 has 15 amino acids. Germline CDR1 WNHNN, CDR2 SYGVQD (reference sequence). The CDR3, as DNA: TGCGCCAGCAGTGATGGGACAGGAAACACCGGGGAGCTGTTTTTT. It specifies CASSDGTGNTGELFF.

This rearrangement joins TRBV7-9 to TRBJ2-7, with D unclear. With 10 bases removed from V and 0 bases from J, the gap between germline ends came to 13 bases. CDR3 length: 13 residues. The germline V gene has CDR1 SEHNR and CDR2 FQNEAQ (reference sequence). The chain's CDR3 is CATQWDSSYEQYF. In DNA, the CDR3 is TGTGCCACCCAGTGGGATAGCTCCTACGAGCAGTACTTC.

J is TRBJ2-5 and V is TRBV5-6, with 8 positions matching TRBD1. Trimming cost V 0 bases and J 5 bases; bases outside gene matches: 0. Per the germline V gene, CDR1 is SGHDT and CDR2 is YYEEEE. This CDR3 is 13 amino acids long. The DNA of the CDR3 is TGTGCCAGCAGCTTGGGACAGGGGGAGACCCAGTACTTC. This encodes CASSLGQGETQYF.

V gene TRBV27 combines with J gene TRBJ2-7; 9 nucleotides match TRBD1. Germline CDR1 MNHEY, CDR2 SMNVEV (reference sequence). The ends lost 9 bases at V and 2 bases at J; junction bases unmatched: 5. CDR3 length equals 13 residues. CDR3 loop: CASYGTGTYEQYF. The CDR3 DNA reads as TGTGCCAGTTACGGGACAGGGACCTACGAGCAGTACTTC.

The CDR3 is CASSLWSAGTYGYTF. The CDR3 DNA follows: TGTGCCAGCAGCTTGTGGTCGGCAGGGACCTATGGCTACACCTTC. This sequence joins TRBV5-4 and TRBJ1-2; possibly TRBD1 for D (5 bases). V was pared by 1 base and J by 4 bases, with 14 bases between. Germline V gene data show CDR1 as SGHNT and CDR2 as YYREEE (reference sequence). CDR3 size: 15 residues.

The chain links TRBV19 to TRBJ1-1, with D maybe TRBD1 (6 bases). The CDR3 spans 19 residues. V gave up 1 base and J gave up 4 bases, with 25 bases separating them. Germline V gene data show CDR1 as LNHDA and CDR2 as SQIVND (reference sequence). The CDR3 DNA follows: TGTGCCAGTAGTATAGCCACAAAGGACAGATTGAGGCTGAGCACTGAAGCTTTCTTT. Its protein is CASSIATKDRLRLSTEAFF. Drawing the rest from reference TRBV19 and TRBJ1-1, the complete variable domain is DGGITQSPKYLFRKEGQNVTLSCEQNLNHDAMYWYRQDPGQGLRLIYYSQIVNDFQKGDIAEGYSVSREKKESFPLTVTSAQKNPTAFYLCASSIATKDRLRLSTEAFFGQGTRLTVV.